The 25 T cell receptor beta chains below were found in one sample sequenced in a study of HIV-infected children after antiretroviral therapy interruption. A 3' RACE protocol on RNA, with unique molecular identifiers, produced the TCR library. MiXCR, run by TCRdb on the 3' RACE reads, gives a single entry per CDR3 protein. The sample includes about 15,000 distinct CDR3 sequences, 3.4% of them seen just once. Treatment meaning: PENTA 11 planned treatment interruption arm or continuous ART arm. Sequenced here: CD45RO+ CD8+ T cells from PBMCs, pooled from several time points, sampled from a donor given antiretroviral therapy, either interrupted or continuous. As to subset: memory CD8+ CD45RO+ CD45RA- T cells. These receptors all come from a pool of human donors with HIV.

In its sample, this clonotype was seen a few times. The chain links TRBV5-1 to TRBJ1-6, with 7 bases aligning to TRBD1. The germline CDR1 and CDR2 sequences are SGHRS and YFSETQ. The CDR3 has 16 amino acids. The V segment lost 4 bases and the J segment 4 bases; nucleotides outside the gene matches: 8. The CDR3, as DNA: TGCGCCAGCAGCCCAGAGGGGGCTTATTATAATTCACCCCTCCACTTT. It specifies CASSPEGAYYNSPLHF.

The chain joins TRBV2 to TRBJ1-2; 7 bases agree with TRBD1. The CDR3 totals 13 residues. Germline V lookup: CDR1 SNHLY, CDR2 FYNNEI. After removal of 10 bases from V and 6 bases from J, the junction contained 11 bases not matched to a gene. The CDR3 spells CATHTYDRDGYTF. CDR3 sequence (DNA): TGTGCCACGCACACCTACGACAGGGATGGCTACACCTTC.

This clonotype turned up a few times. This chain links TRBV7-9 with TRBJ2-3; 8 bases fit TRBD2. Germline CDR1 and CDR2: SEHNR and FQNEAQ (reference sequence). V was clipped by 5 bases and J by 6 bases; unmatched bases: 13. CDR3 length equals 16 residues. In nucleotides, the CDR3 is TGTGCCAGCAGCACCCGTCCAAGCGGGGGCTGGGATACGCAGTATTTT. Translated, it gives CASSTRPSGGWDTQYF. The entire variable domain, with the rest obtained from reference TRBV7-9 and TRBJ2-3, is as follows: DTGVSQNPRHKITKRGQNVTFRCDPISEHNRLYWYRQTLGQGPEFLTYFQNEAQLEKSRLLSDRFSAERPKGSFSTLEIQRTEQGDSAMYLCASSTRPSGGWDTQYFGPGTRLTVL.

This clonotype came up many times. This chain uses TRBV7-9 with TRBJ2-3; D remains ambiguous. V was cut by 3 bases and J by 0 bases, with 13 bases left in between. Germline V lookup: CDR1 SEHNR, CDR2 FQNEAQ (reference sequence). This CDR3 contains 16 residues. CDR3 nucleotide sequence: TGTGCCAGCAGCTTTGCAGTGGTCTTCAGCACAGATACGCAGTATTTT. This codes for CASSFAVVFSTDTQYF.

This clonotype was seen many times. This sequence joins TRBV24-1 and TRBJ1-2; the D is unclear. The CDR3 is 15 amino acids. Germline CDR1 KGHDR, CDR2 SFDVKD. Trimming cost V 3 bases and J 4 bases, with 14 bases left between them. CDR3 region: CATSDTWGGGYGYTF. The CDR3 DNA reads as TGTGCCACCAGTGATACCTGGGGAGGAGGCTATGGCTACACCTTC.

V is TRBV6-1 and J is TRBJ2-5, with D possibly being TRBD1 (6 bases). Per the germline V gene, CDR1 is MNHNS and CDR2 is SASEGT. This CDR3 is 14 amino acids long. V was trimmed by 6 bases and J by 1 base, leaving 12 bases between them. The CDR3 reads CASSLPDSQETQYF. Written as DNA, the CDR3 is TGTGCCAGCAGCCTTCCGGACAGCCAAGAGACCCAGTACTTC.

The genes are TRBV21-1 and TRBJ1-1; the listed D gene, TRBD1, was not tested against the DNA. TRBV21-1 is described as a pseudogene. CDR3 length: 13 amino acids. CDR3 DNA: TGTGCCAGCAGCGACCGGGACAGCCTTAGGGCTTTCTTT. Its protein is CASSDRDSLRAFF.

This clonotype was counted ten times or more. This chain uses TRBV20-1 with TRBJ2-5; D is ambiguous. The CDR3 runs 12 residues. Between the trimmed V and J ends, which lost 3 bases and 4 bases, there was a span of 9 bases. Germline values: CDR1 DFQATT, CDR2 SNEGSKA (reference sequence). The CDR3 DNA sequence: TGCAGTGCTAGTCAGACTGGAGAGACCCAGTACTTC. Translated, it gives CSASQTGETQYF.

In its sample, this clonotype was seen a few times. J is TRBJ1-2 and V is TRBV28; unclear D gene. Deletions cut 5 bases from V and 4 bases from J, with 14 bases between. The CDR3 sequence is 14 residues long. The germline V gene has CDR1 MDHEN and CDR2 SYDVKM. The CDR3 loop reads CASSTLGESYGYTF. Written as DNA, the CDR3 is TGTGCCAGCAGTACCCTGGGTGAGAGCTATGGCTACACCTTC.

This clonotype was recorded at least ten times. The V call is TRBV12-5, the J call TRBJ2-7; D remains unclear. The germline gives CDR1 LGHNT, CDR2 FRNRAP. This CDR3 is built from 13 residues. V was clipped by 5 bases and J by 1 base, with 9 bases between them. The CDR3 DNA is TGTGCTAGTGGTCCACAGCTATCCTACGAGCAGTACTTC. Its translation is CASGPQLSYEQYF.

The sample holds many counts of this clonotype. V gene TRBV5-1 combines with J gene TRBJ2-7; D may be TRBD1 (5 bases). The CDR3 runs to 13 residues. Germline loops: CDR1 SGHRS, CDR2 YFSETQ. The germline V and J ends were trimmed by 3 bases and 0 bases, with 7 bases remaining between them. In DNA form, the CDR3 reads TGCGCCAGCAGCTCGACAGTCTCCTACGAGCAGTACTTC. Its translation is CASSSTVSYEQYF.

The gene calls are TRBV24-1 and TRBJ1-2, with TRBD1 as a possible D gene (5 bases). CDR3 length: 13 residues. Germline values: CDR1 KGHDR, CDR2 SFDVKD. Trimming removed 7 bases from V and 8 bases from J, with 16 bases in between. CDR3 region: CATRDIWTDGYTF. As DNA, the CDR3 is TGTGCCACCAGGGACATTTGGACGGACGGCTACACCTTC.

This clonotype was detected only a few times. The genes are TRBV4-1 and TRBJ2-7, with D perhaps TRBD1 or TRBD2 (5 bases each). The germline V and J ends were trimmed by 1 base and 6 bases, with 10 bases remaining between them. This CDR3 is built from 13 residues. Germline V lookup: CDR1 MGHRA, CDR2 YSYEKL. In DNA form, the CDR3 reads TGCGCCAGCAGCCAAGGCTTAGGGACCGAGCAGTACTTC. Protein sequence: CASSQGLGTEQYF.

This clonotype occurred many times. The chain couples TRBV20-1 to TRBJ1-5, with D possibly matching TRBD1 (5 bases). Germline CDR1 reads DFQATT; CDR2 reads SNEGSKA (reference sequence). The CDR3 covers 11 residues. Trimming removed 5 bases at V and 6 bases at J, with 8 bases between. This chain's CDR3 is CSAGAAQPQHF. The CDR3 DNA sequence: TGCAGTGCTGGGGCGGCTCAGCCCCAGCATTTT.

Many counts were recorded for this clonotype. The chain is built from TRBV6-1 and TRBJ2-7; 7 bases are a match to TRBD1. CDR1 and CDR2 from the germline V gene are MNHNS and SASEGT. V shed 6 bases and J 0 bases; nucleotides not matched to a gene: 5. CDR3 length: 14 residues. Here the CDR3 DNA reads TGTGCCAGCAGCCAGGGGGAAGGCTCCTACGAGCAGTACTTC. It specifies CASSQGEGSYEQYF.

This clonotype occurred a few times. The chain recombines TRBV6-1 with TRBJ2-5, with TRBD2 identical over 10 bases. The V and J ends lost 2 bases and 5 bases, in that order; junction bases with no gene match: 5. The CDR3 sequence is 15 residues long. In germline, CDR1 is MNHNS, CDR2 SASEGT. Here the CDR3 reads CASSERTSGAETQYF. The CDR3 DNA follows: TGTGCCAGCAGTGAACGAACTAGCGGGGCCGAGACCCAGTACTTC.

There are many counts of this clonotype. This chain joins TRBV9 and TRBJ1-4; D is unresolved. Germline V gene data show CDR1 as SGDLS and CDR2 as YYNGEE. The CDR3 has 15 amino acids. V was cut by 4 bases and J by 8 bases, with 18 bases left in between. The CDR3 bases are TGTGCCAGCAGCTCAACGGGCCCCAGTCAAGAAAAACTGTTTTTT. This encodes CASSSTGPSQEKLFF.

This clonotype was observed at least ten times. The chain couples TRBV13 to TRBJ2-7, with 9 bases aligning to TRBD2. V was clipped by 5 bases and J by 0 bases; unmatched bases: 8. There are 16 residues in the CDR3. Germline V gives CDR1 PRHDT, CDR2 FYEKMQ (reference sequence). As DNA, the CDR3 is TGTGCCAGCAGCCCCCTTAGCGGGGGAGCCTCCTACGAGCAGTACTTC. Residues: CASSPLSGGASYEQYF.

This clonotype has a count of ten or more. CDR3 residues: CARRLDGTDTQYF. In DNA, the CDR3 is TGCGCCAGGCGACTGGATGGAACAGATACGCAGTATTTT. The V and J genes are TRBV10-2 and TRBJ2-3; D is undetermined. Trimming shortened V by 9 bases and J by 3 bases, and 13 bases separated the two germline ends. Germline lookup yields CDR1 WSHSY and CDR2 SAAADI. The CDR3 totals 13 residues.

This clonotype occurred many times. The chain couples TRBV7-4 to TRBJ2-5; perhaps TRBD2 as D (6 bases). The CDR3 runs to 15 residues. The germline V and J ends were trimmed by 6 bases and 7 bases, with 21 bases remaining between them. Germline-derived CDR1 and CDR2 are SGHVT and SQSDAQ. DNA for the CDR3: TGTGCCAGCAGATTCCCTCTCGGACGGGAGAGGACCCAGTACTTC. It specifies CASRFPLGRERTQYF.

The table lists this clonotype with many counts. The genes are TRBV6-1 and TRBJ2-3, with D possibly being TRBD2 (5 bases). The CDR3 has 13 residues. The germline V and J ends were trimmed by 10 bases and 4 bases, with 15 bases remaining between them. Germline-derived CDR1 and CDR2 are MNHNS and SASEGT. CDR3 nucleotides: TGTGCCACCCAGGTGGAGGACGCAGATACGCAGTATTTT. This codes for CATQVEDADTQYF.

This clonotype came up many times. V gene TRBV28 combines with J gene TRBJ2-7; D tentatively reads TRBD1 or TRBD2 (5 bases each). This CDR3 has 17 residues. Germline V gene sequence: CDR1 MDHEN, CDR2 SYDVKM. V lost 5 bases to trimming and J lost 5 bases, with 25 bases between them. CDR3 bases: TGTGCCAGCAGTCTGTTAAACTCGGGGCGGATGGAGAACGAGCAGTACTTC. Its protein product is CASSLLNSGRMENEQYF. Drawing the rest from reference TRBV28 and TRBJ2-7, the complete variable domain is DVKVTQSSRYLVKRTGEKVFLECVQDMDHENMFWYRQDPGLGLRLIYFSYDVKMKEKGDIPEGYSVSREKKERFSLILESASTNQTSMYLCASSLLNSGRMENEQYFGPGTRLTVT.

This clonotype has at least ten counts. The chain has TRBV15 and TRBJ2-1, with D possibly matching TRBD2 (6 bases). Germline V gene sequence: CDR1 LNHNV, CDR2 YYDKDF (reference sequence). Trimming took 8 bases from V and 0 from J, leaving 14 bases between them. The CDR3 runs 15 residues. Here the CDR3 DNA reads TGTGCCACCGACCTAGGAGGGGTCTCCTACAATGAGCAGTTCTTC. Residues: CATDLGGVSYNEQFF.

This chain links TRBV28 with TRBJ1-1; D not resolved. CDR3 size: 14 residues. Germline assignment: CDR1 MDHEN and CDR2 SYDVKM. V was trimmed by 5 bases and J by 1 base, leaving 11 bases between them. The CDR3 sequence: CASSPRRTNTEAFF. The CDR3 DNA reads TGTGCCAGCAGTCCCCGTAGGACGAACACTGAAGCTTTCTTT.

This clonotype occurred a few times. This chain joins TRBV4-3 and TRBJ2-2; weak D call: TRBD1 (5 bases). Germline CDR1 is LGHNA and CDR2 is YSLEER. Trimming took off 5 bases at V and 6 bases at J, with 10 bases between the two ends. The CDR3 runs to 13 residues. The CDR3 reads CASSASGPGELFF. CDR3 DNA sequence: TGCGCCAGCAGCGCCTCAGGGCCCGGGGAGCTGTTTTTT.